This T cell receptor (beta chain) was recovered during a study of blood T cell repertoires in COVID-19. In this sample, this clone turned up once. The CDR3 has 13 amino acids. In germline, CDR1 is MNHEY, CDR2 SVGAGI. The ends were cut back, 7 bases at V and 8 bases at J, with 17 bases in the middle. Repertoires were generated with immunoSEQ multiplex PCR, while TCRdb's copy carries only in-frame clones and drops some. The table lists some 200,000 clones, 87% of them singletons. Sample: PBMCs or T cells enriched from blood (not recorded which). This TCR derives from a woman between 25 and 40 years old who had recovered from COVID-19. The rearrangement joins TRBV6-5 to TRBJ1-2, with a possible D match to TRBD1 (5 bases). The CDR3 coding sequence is TGTGCCAGCAACCAAAGGGGTTGGGTCGGCTACACCTTC. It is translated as CASNQRGWVGYTF.